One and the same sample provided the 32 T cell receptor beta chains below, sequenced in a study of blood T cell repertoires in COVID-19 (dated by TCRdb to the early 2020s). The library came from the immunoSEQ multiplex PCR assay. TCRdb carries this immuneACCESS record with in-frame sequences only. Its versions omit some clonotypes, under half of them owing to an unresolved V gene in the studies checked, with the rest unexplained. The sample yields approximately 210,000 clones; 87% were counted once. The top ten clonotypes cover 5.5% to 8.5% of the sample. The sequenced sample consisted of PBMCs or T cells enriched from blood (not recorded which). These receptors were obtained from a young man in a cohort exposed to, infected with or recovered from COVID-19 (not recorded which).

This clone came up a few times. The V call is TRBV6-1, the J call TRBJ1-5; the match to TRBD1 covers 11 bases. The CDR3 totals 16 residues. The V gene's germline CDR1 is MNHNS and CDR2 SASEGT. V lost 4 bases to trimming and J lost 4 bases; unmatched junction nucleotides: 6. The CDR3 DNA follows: TGTGCCAGCAGTGGAGGACAGGGGGCACAAAATCAGCCCCAGCATTTT. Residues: CASSGGQGAQNQPQHF.

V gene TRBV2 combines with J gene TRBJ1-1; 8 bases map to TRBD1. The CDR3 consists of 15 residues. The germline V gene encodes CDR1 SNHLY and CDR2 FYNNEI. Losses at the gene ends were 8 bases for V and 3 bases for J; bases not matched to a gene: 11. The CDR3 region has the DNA TGTGCCAGCTTTGGCAGGGGGCAGGGGTACACTGAAGCTTTCTTT. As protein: CASFGRGQGYTEAFF.

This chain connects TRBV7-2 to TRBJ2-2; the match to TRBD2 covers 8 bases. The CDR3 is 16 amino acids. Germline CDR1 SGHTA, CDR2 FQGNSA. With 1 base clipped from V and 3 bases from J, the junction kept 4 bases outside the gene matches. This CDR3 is CASSLGSGGYTGELFF. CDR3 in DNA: TGTGCCAGCAGCTTAGGTTCGGGAGGGTACACCGGGGAGCTGTTTTTT.

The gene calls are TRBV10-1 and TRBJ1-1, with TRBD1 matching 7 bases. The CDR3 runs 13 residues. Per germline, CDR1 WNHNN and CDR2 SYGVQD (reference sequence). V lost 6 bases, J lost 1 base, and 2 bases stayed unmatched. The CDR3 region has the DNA TGCGCCAGCAGCCACAGGGGGAACACTGAAGCTTTCTTT. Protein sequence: CASSHRGNTEAFF.

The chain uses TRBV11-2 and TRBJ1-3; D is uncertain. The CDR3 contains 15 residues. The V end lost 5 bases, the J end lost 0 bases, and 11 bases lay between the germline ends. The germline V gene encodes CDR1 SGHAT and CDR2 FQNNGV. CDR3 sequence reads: CASSPWSGSGNTIYF. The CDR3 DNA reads TGTGCCAGCAGCCCCTGGAGTGGCTCTGGAAACACCATATATTTT.

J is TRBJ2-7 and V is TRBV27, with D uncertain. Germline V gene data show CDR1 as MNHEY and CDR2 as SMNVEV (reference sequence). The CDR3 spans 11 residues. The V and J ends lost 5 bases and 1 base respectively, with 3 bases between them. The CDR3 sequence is CASSPSYEQYF. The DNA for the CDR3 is TGTGCCAGCAGTCCATCCTACGAGCAGTACTTC.

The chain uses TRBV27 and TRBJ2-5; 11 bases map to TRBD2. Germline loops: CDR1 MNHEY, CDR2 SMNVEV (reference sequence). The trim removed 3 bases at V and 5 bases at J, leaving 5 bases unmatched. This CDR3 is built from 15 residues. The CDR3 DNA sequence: TGTGCCAGCAGTTTCCGACTAGCGGGAACGGAGACCCAGTACTTC. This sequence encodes CASSFRLAGTETQYF.

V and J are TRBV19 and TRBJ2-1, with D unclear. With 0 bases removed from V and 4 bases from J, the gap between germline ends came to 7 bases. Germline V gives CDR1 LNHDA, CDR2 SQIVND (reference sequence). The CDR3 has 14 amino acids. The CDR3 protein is CASSIEGLYNEQFF. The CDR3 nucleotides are TGTGCCAGTAGTATAGAGGGCCTTTACAATGAGCAGTTCTTC.

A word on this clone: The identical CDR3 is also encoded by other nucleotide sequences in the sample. The CDR3 region has the DNA TGTGCCAGCAGTTTTGGCAGCTATGGCTACACCTTC. Translated: CASSFGSYGYTF. V gene TRBV28 combines with J gene TRBJ1-2; D is uncertain. The V gene's germline CDR1 is MDHEN and CDR2 SYDVKM. CDR3 length: 12 amino acids. V shed 3 bases and J shed 4 bases, with 6 bases lying between them.

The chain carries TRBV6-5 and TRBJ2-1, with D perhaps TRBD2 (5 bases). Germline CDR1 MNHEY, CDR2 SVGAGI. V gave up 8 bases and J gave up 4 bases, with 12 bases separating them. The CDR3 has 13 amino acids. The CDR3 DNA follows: TGTGCCAGCCGGGGTCTAACTTACAATGAGCAGTTCTTC. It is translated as CASRGLTYNEQFF.

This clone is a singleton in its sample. In DNA form, the CDR3 reads TGCGCCAGCAGCCATCGTGGCGGTTCCTACGAGCAGTACTTC. Amino acid sequence: CASSHRGGSYEQYF. J is TRBJ2-7 and V is TRBV4-1; no definite D call. The CDR3 spans 14 residues. Deletions cut 3 bases from V and 1 base from J, with 10 bases between. Germline V gene lookup returns CDR1 MGHRA and CDR2 YSYEKL.

The CDR3 coding sequence is TGTGCCAGCAGGCGGAATCAGGGGATTAATTCACCCCTCCACTTT. Its protein product is CASRRNQGINSPLHF. The chain is built from TRBV2 and TRBJ1-6; possibly TRBD1 for D (6 bases). V shed 6 bases and J shed 6 bases, with 15 bases lying between them. CDR1 is SNHLY, CDR2 FYNNEI, per germline. This CDR3 is 15 amino acids long.

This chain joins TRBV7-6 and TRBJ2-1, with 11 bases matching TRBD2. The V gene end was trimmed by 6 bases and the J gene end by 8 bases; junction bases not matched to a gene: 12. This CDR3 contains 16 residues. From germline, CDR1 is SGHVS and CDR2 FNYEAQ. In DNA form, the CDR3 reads TGTGCCAGCAGTCCAACTAGGAAACTAGCGGGAGATGAGCAGTTCTTC. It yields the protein CASSPTRKLAGDEQFF.

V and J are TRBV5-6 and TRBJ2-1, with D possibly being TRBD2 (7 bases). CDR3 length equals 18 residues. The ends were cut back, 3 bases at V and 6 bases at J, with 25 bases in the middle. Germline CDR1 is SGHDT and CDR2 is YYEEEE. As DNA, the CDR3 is TGTGCCAGCAGCTCCTTAGGAGGGGGGGCAAACGACGGCAATGAGCAGTTCTTC. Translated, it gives CASSSLGGGANDGNEQFF.

CDR3 DNA: TGTGCCAGCAGCCGGGGCAGGGGGAACACTGAAGCTTTCTTT. This encodes CASSRGRGNTEAFF. The V and J genes are TRBV3-1 (or the pseudogene TRBV3-2) and TRBJ1-1, with a possible D match to TRBD1 (6 bases). The CDR3 is made up of 14 amino acids. Germline-derived CDR1 and CDR2 are LGHDT and YNNKEL (reference sequence). V was cut by 4 bases and J by 1 base, with 10 bases left in between.

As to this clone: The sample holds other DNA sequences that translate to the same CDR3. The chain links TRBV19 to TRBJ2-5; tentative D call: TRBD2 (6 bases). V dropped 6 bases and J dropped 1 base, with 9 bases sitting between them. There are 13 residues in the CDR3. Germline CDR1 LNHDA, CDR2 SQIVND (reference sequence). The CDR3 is CASSRGFQETQYF. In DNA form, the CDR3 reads TGTGCCAGTAGCCGGGGGTTCCAAGAGACCCAGTACTTC.

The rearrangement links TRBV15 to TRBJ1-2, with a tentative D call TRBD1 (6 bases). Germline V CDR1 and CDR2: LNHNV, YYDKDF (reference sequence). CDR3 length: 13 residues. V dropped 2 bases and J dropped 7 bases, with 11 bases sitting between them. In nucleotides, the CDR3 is TGTGCCACCAGCAGACAGGGGTCGTCTGGCTACACCTTC. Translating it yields CATSRQGSSGYTF. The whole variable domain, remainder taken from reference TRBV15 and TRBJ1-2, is DAMVIQNPRYQVTQFGKPVTLSCSQTLNHNVMYWYQQKSSQAPKLLFHYYDKDFNNEADTPDNFQSRRPNTSFCFLDIRSPGLGDTAMYLCATSRQGSSGYTFGSGTRLTVV.

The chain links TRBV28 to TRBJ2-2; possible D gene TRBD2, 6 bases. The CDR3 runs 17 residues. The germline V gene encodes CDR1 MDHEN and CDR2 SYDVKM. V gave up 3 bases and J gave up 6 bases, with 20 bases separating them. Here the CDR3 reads CASSFRRGTQVAGELFF. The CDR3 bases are TGTGCCAGCAGTTTCCGTCGCGGGACTCAAGTCGCCGGGGAGCTGTTTTTT.

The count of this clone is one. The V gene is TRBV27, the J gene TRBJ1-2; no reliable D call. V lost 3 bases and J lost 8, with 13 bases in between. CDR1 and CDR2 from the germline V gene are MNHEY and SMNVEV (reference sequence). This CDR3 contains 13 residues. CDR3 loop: CASSLGGVGGYTF. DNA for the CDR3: TGTGCCAGCAGTTTGGGCGGGGTAGGAGGCTACACCTTC.

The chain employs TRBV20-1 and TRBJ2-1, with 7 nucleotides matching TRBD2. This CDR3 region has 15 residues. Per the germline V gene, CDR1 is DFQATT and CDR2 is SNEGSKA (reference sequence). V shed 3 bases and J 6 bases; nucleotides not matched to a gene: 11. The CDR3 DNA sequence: TGCAGTGCTAGTCGGCGGGAGAAGCGTTCCAATGAGCAGTTCTTC. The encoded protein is CSASRREKRSNEQFF.

For the CDR3, the DNA is TGTGCCAGCAGCTTGGTGGCGGATAGCTCCTACAATGAGCAGTTCTTC. It encodes CASSLVADSSYNEQFF. J is TRBJ2-1 and V is TRBV5-6, with D unclear. Germline V gene lookup returns CDR1 SGHDT and CDR2 YYEEEE. CDR3 length: 16 residues. V gave up 0 bases and J gave up 0 bases, with 10 bases separating them.

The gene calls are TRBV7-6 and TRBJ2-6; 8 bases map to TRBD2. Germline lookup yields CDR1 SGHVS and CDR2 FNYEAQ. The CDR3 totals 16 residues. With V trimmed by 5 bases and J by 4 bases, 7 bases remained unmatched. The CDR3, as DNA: TGTGCCAGCAGCGAAGGACTAGCCTCCGGGGCCAACGTCCTGACTTTC. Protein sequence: CASSEGLASGANVLTF.

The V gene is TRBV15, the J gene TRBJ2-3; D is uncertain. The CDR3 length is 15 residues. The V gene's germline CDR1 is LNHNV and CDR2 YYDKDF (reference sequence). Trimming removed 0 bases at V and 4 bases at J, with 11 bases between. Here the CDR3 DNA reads TGTGCCACCAGCAGAGATTCGGCAGGCCCAGATACGCAGTATTTT. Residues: CATSRDSAGPDTQYF.

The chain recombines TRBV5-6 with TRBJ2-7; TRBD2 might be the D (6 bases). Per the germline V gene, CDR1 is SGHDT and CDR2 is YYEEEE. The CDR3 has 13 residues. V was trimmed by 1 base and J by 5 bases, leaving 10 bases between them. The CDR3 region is CASSLFRRDEQYF. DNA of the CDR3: TGTGCCAGCAGCTTGTTTAGGAGGGACGAGCAGTACTTC.

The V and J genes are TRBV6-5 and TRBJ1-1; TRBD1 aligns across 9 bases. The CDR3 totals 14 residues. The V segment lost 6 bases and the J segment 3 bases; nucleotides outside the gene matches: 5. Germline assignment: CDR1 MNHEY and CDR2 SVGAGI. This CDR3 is CASRPGTGYTEAFF. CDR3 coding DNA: TGTGCCAGCAGGCCCGGGACAGGGTACACTGAAGCTTTCTTT.

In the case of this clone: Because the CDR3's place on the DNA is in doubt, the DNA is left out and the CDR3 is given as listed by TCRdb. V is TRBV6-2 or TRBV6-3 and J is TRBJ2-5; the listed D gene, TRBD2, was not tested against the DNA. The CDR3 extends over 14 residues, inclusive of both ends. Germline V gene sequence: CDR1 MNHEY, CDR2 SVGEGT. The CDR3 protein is CASSSSATSVFQYF.

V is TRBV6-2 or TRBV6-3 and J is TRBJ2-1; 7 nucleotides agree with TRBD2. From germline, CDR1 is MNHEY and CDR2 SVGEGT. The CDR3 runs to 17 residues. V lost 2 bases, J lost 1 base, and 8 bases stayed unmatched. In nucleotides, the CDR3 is TGTGCCAGCAGTTACGACGGCGGGGGAAGTTCCTACAATGAGCAGTTCTTC. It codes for CASSYDGGGSSYNEQFF.

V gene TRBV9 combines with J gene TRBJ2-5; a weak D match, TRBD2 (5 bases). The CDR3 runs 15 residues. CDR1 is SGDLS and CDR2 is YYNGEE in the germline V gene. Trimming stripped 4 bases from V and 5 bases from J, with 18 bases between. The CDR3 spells CASSSAASGWETQYF. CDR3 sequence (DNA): TGTGCCAGCAGCTCCGCGGCGTCGGGGTGGGAGACCCAGTACTTC.

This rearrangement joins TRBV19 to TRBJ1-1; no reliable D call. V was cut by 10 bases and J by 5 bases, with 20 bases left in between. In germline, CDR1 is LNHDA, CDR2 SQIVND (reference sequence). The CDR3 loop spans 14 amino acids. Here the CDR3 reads CATQPAPSRTEAFF. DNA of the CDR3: TGTGCCACCCAACCAGCGCCCAGTCGAACTGAAGCTTTCTTT.

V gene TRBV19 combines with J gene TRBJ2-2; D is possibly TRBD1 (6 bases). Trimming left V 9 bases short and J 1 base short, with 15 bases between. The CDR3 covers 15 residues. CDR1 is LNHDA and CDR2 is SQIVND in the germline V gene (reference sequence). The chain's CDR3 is CARTQGFGNTGELFF. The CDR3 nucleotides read TGTGCCAGGACTCAGGGGTTCGGGAACACCGGGGAGCTGTTTTTT.

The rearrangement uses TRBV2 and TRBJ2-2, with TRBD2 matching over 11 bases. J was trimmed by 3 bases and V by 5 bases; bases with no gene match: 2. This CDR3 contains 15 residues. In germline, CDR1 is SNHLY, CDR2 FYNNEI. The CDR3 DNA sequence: TGTGCCAGCAGTACTAGCGGGAGAGACACCGGGGAGCTGTTTTTT. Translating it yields CASSTSGRDTGELFF.

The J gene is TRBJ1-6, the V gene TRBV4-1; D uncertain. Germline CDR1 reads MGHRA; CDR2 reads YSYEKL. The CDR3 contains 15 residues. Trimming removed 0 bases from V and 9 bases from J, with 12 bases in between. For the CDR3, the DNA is TGCGCCAGCAGCCAAGATGGGCAGGCGATTTCACCCCTCCACTTT. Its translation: CASSQDGQAISPLHF.